The 26 T cell receptor beta chains reported below all come from one sample, sequenced in a study of control samples from healthy donors and cancer patients (dated by TCRdb to about 2020). The method was the immunoSEQ multiplex PCR assay. In its TCRdb copy, this immuneACCESS table keeps in-frame sequences only and misses some clones. Where compared with another copy, unresolved V genes explain less than half of these, and the others have no known cause. For this sample there are about 120,000 clones; roughly 90% appear just once. The ten largest clones represent under 2% of the sample. Sequencing input: blood. The source is a man in his late teens or twenties in good health.

This clone was counted a few times. This sequence joins TRBV5-1 and TRBJ1-6; D gene unclear. The CDR3 runs 14 residues. In germline, CDR1 is SGHRS, CDR2 YFSETQ. V lost 4 bases to trimming and J lost 9 bases, with 14 bases between them. The CDR3 spells CASSMDLLVSPLHF. The CDR3 DNA reads as TGCGCCAGCAGCATGGACCTCCTTGTTTCACCCCTCCACTTT.

There are a few counts of this clone. The CDR3: CASSAREFEPQHF. The CDR3 bases are TGTGCCAGCAGTGCACGGGAGTTCGAGCCCCAGCATTTT. The chain couples TRBV7-9 to TRBJ1-5, with no clear D. Germline loops: CDR1 SEHNR, CDR2 FQNEAQ (reference sequence). The length of the CDR3 is 13 residues. Between the trimmed V and J ends, which lost 6 bases and 8 bases, there was a span of 14 bases.

V and J are TRBV7-3 and TRBJ1-5; D possibly corresponds to TRBD1 (5 bases). V lost 4 bases to trimming and J lost 5 bases, with 12 bases between them. The V gene's germline CDR1 is SGHTA and CDR2 FQGTGA. The CDR3 loop spans 14 amino acids. The CDR3 protein is CASSSRQPHQPQHF. DNA for the CDR3: TGTGCCAGCAGCTCTAGACAGCCACATCAGCCCCAGCATTTT. The variable domain in full, with the rest retrieved from reference TRBV7-3 and TRBJ1-5, is GAGVSQTPSNKVTEKGKYVELRCDPISGHTALYWYRQSLGQGPEFLIYFQGTGAADDSGLPNDRFFAVRPEGSVSTLKIQRTERGDSAVYLCASSSRQPHQPQHFGDGTRLSIL.

In regard to this clone: The sample has other DNA sequences that encode this CDR3 too. The V call is TRBV18, the J call TRBJ1-5; D is unresolved. This CDR3 contains 12 residues. CDR1 and CDR2 (germline): KGHSH, LQKENI. Trimming removed 3 bases from V and 7 bases from J, with 7 bases in between. In DNA form, the CDR3 reads TGTGCCAGCTCACCTCCCGGACAGCCCCAGCATTTT. This codes for CASSPPGQPQHF.

In this sample, this clone turned up once. The rearrangement joins TRBV19 to TRBJ2-7; D assignment may be TRBD1 or TRBD2 (6 bases each). The germline gives CDR1 LNHDA, CDR2 SQIVND (reference sequence). The CDR3 runs 14 residues. Trimming cost V 5 bases and J 3 bases, with 14 bases left between them. The CDR3 DNA reads TGTGCCAGTAGTCCCGGGGGCATTAGCTACGAGCAGTACTTC. This translates into CASSPGGISYEQYF.

V and J are TRBV14 and TRBJ2-1; no reliable D call. The CDR3 extends over 13 amino acids. From germline, CDR1 is SGHDN and CDR2 FVKESK. The V gene lost 4 bases and the J gene lost 7 bases, with 11 bases spanning the gap. The CDR3 DNA reads TGTGCCAGCAGCCTCGGCTATCGGAATGAGCAGTTCTTC. This translates into CASSLGYRNEQFF.

CDR3 in DNA: TGTGCCAGCAGGGGCAACTCCTACGAGCAGTACTTC. Translating it yields CASRGNSYEQYF. This sequence joins TRBV28 and TRBJ2-7; D is uncertain. The germline gives CDR1 MDHEN, CDR2 SYDVKM. CDR3 size: 12 residues. V was cut by 6 bases and J by 0 bases, with 6 bases left in between.

V and J are TRBV4-3 and TRBJ2-1; 9 bases match TRBD2. J lost 5 bases, V lost 0 bases, and 5 bases had no gene match. The CDR3 covers 16 residues. The V gene's germline CDR1 is LGHNA and CDR2 YSLEER. The CDR3 reads CASSQDPASGDNEQFF. In DNA, the CDR3 is TGCGCCAGCAGCCAAGATCCGGCTAGCGGGGACAATGAGCAGTTCTTC.

The chain couples TRBV27 to TRBJ2-2, with TRBD1 matching over 7 bases. Germline CDR1 is MNHEY and CDR2 is SMNVEV (reference sequence). V lost 2 bases and J lost 0; bases outside the gene matches: 0. CDR3 length: 15 residues. The CDR3 DNA reads TGTGCCAGCAGTTTAGGGACAGCGAACACCGGGGAGCTGTTTTTT. Translation: CASSLGTANTGELFF.

This chain joins TRBV25-1 and TRBJ1-1; the D is unclear. The V gene's germline CDR1 is MGHDK and CDR2 SYGVNS. The CDR3 totals 12 residues. Between the trimmed V and J ends, which lost 5 bases and 11 bases, there was a span of 15 bases. CDR3 loop: CASSYTGPGAFF. CDR3 bases: TGTGCCAGCAGTTACACCGGGCCTGGGGCTTTCTTT. The full variable domain, in which reference TRBV25-1 and TRBJ1-1 provide the parts outside the CDR3, is EADIYQTPRYLVIGTGKKITLECSQTMGHDKMYWYQQDPGMELHLIHYSYGVNSTEKGDLSSESTVSRIRTEHFPLTLESARPSHTSQYLCASSYTGPGAFFGQGTRLTVV.

In this sample, this clone turned up a few times. V is TRBV2 and J is TRBJ1-2, with a weak D call TRBD1 (5 bases). Trimming took off 6 bases at V and 7 bases at J, with 21 bases between the two ends. CDR3 length: 15 residues. Germline CDR1 and CDR2: SNHLY and FYNNEI. The CDR3 DNA sequence: TGTGCCAGCAGCCCGGACAACCCGAACGTAGGTGGCTACACCTTC. It encodes CASSPDNPNVGGYTF.

The V gene is TRBV15, the J gene TRBJ1-2; the D is unclear. CDR1 and CDR2 (germline): LNHNV, YYDKDF (reference sequence). The CDR3 runs to 11 residues. Trimming removed 8 bases at V and 2 bases at J, with 6 bases between. The CDR3 DNA reads TGTGCCACCGGGCAGAACTATGGCTACACCTTC. Translation gives CATGQNYGYTF.

The chain combines TRBV18 with TRBJ1-4; D gene uncertain. The V gene's germline CDR1 is KGHSH and CDR2 LQKENI. This CDR3 contains 16 residues. V was clipped by 7 bases and J by 1 base, with 16 bases between them. The CDR3 DNA reads as TGTGCCAGCTTCCCGGACGGAACCTTAACTAATGAAAAACTGTTTTTT. It specifies CASFPDGTLTNEKLFF.

The chain recombines TRBV6-4 with TRBJ2-3; D remains unclear. Germline V gene lookup returns CDR1 MRHNA and CDR2 SNTAGT. The CDR3 is 14 amino acids. Deletions cut 6 bases from V and 1 base from J, with 11 bases between. CDR3 nucleotide sequence: TGTGCCAGCAGGGCCGTAGGAGGCACAGATACGCAGTATTTT. Amino acids: CASRAVGGTDTQYF.

The chain is built from TRBV5-1 and TRBJ1-1; weak D call: TRBD1 (6 bases). V shed 4 bases and J shed 1 base, with 14 bases lying between them. The CDR3 totals 15 residues. Per the germline V gene, CDR1 is SGHRS and CDR2 is YFSETQ. CDR3 sequence (DNA): TGCGCCAGCAGCGGGGAAGGACAGAAGAACACTGAAGCTTTCTTT. Its protein is CASSGEGQKNTEAFF. Supplemented by reference TRBV5-1 and TRBJ1-1, the full variable domain reads KAGVTQTPRYLIKTRGQQVTLSCSPISGHRSVSWYQQTPGQGLQFLFEYFSETQRNKGNFPGRFSGRQFSNSRSEMNVSTLELGDSALYLCASSGEGQKNTEAFFGQGTRLTVV.

V and J are TRBV25-1 and TRBJ2-5; TRBD1 agrees at 7 bases. The CDR3 length is 14 residues. Germline-derived CDR1 and CDR2 are MGHDK and SYGVNS. The V segment lost 6 bases and the J segment 4 bases; nucleotides outside the gene matches: 8. Here the CDR3 reads CASRDFGTAETQYF. The CDR3 coding sequence is TGTGCCAGCAGGGACTTCGGGACAGCAGAGACCCAGTACTTC.

This chain joins TRBV19 and TRBJ1-2; D is unresolved. Trimming stripped 4 bases from V and 6 bases from J, with 12 bases between. This CDR3 is built from 13 residues. CDR1 and CDR2 from the germline V gene are LNHDA and SQIVND (reference sequence). The CDR3 nucleotides are TGTGCCAGTAGTACCAGTTTTTTAGATGGCTACACCTTC. Amino acids: CASSTSFLDGYTF.

J is TRBJ2-5 and V is TRBV3-1 (or the pseudogene TRBV3-2), with 11 bases lining up with TRBD2. This CDR3 region has 15 residues. CDR1 LGHDT and CDR2 YNNKEL come from the germline V gene (reference sequence). With V trimmed by 4 bases and J by 1 base, 2 bases remained unmatched. CDR3 in amino acids: CASSPGLAVQETQYF. Here the CDR3 DNA reads TGTGCCAGCAGCCCGGGACTAGCGGTCCAAGAGACCCAGTACTTC.

The J gene is TRBJ2-1, the V gene TRBV10-3, with TRBD2 matching 8 bases. The CDR3 spans 13 residues. Trimming took 6 bases from V and 12 from J; bases not matched to a gene: 10. The V gene's germline CDR1 is ENHRY and CDR2 SYGVKD. CDR3 bases: TGTGCCATCAGGGCTAGCGGGCCCGGGGGGCAGTTCTTC. Protein: CAIRASGPGGQFF.

This chain uses TRBV2 with TRBJ2-2; 7 bases fit TRBD2. The CDR3 has 15 residues. From germline, CDR1 is SNHLY and CDR2 FYNNEI. J lost 4 bases, V lost 11 bases, and 13 bases had no gene match. The CDR3 DNA reads as TGTGCCGGTTCGAAGCTGCCTAGCGGCACCGGGGAGCTGTTTTTT. Protein sequence: CAGSKLPSGTGELFF.

The rearrangement joins TRBV7-3 to TRBJ2-1, with D possibly being TRBD1 (9 bases). CDR1 SGHTA and CDR2 FQGTGA come from the germline V gene. With 6 bases removed from V and 4 bases from J, the gap between germline ends came to 31 bases. The CDR3 covers 20 residues. This chain's CDR3 is CASSPTGGNPLAALYNEQFF. In DNA form, the CDR3 reads TGTGCCAGCAGTCCTACAGGGGGCAATCCACTAGCGGCCCTTTACAATGAGCAGTTCTTC. Full variable domain (missing parts from reference TRBV7-3 and TRBJ2-1): GAGVSQTPSNKVTEKGKYVELRCDPISGHTALYWYRQSLGQGPEFLIYFQGTGAADDSGLPNDRFFAVRPEGSVSTLKIQRTERGDSAVYLCASSPTGGNPLAALYNEQFFGPGTRLTVL.

V usage is TRBV7-9 and J usage is TRBJ2-5; possible D gene TRBD2, 7 bases. Germline CDR1 and CDR2: SEHNR and FQNEAQ (reference sequence). This CDR3 is built from 15 residues. V gave up 3 bases and J gave up 4 bases, with 15 bases separating them. This CDR3 is CASSLSGGQVETQYF. The CDR3 nucleotides are TGTGCCAGCAGCTTGTCGGGGGGCCAGGTAGAGACCCAGTACTTC.

This clone was detected a few times. The chain employs TRBV20-1 and TRBJ2-7; D possibly matches TRBD1 or TRBD2 (5 bases each). The CDR3 covers 14 residues. With 3 bases removed from V and 3 bases from J, the gap between germline ends came to 15 bases. Germline lookup yields CDR1 DFQATT and CDR2 SNEGSKA (reference sequence). In DNA form, the CDR3 reads TGCAGTGCTAGTTCCATGGGGGAGTTCTACGAGCAGTACTTC. Encoded protein: CSASSMGEFYEQYF.

The rearrangement uses TRBV6-1 and TRBJ1-1; D gene unclear. The CDR3 is 13 residues long. Trimming removed 1 base from V and 2 bases from J, with 5 bases in between. CDR1 is MNHNS and CDR2 is SASEGT in the germline V gene. The CDR3 reads CASSEVYNTEAFF. In DNA, the CDR3 is TGTGCCAGCAGTGAAGTTTACAACACTGAAGCTTTCTTT.

The chain couples TRBV7-9 to TRBJ1-4, with D tentatively TRBD1 (6 bases). Per the germline V gene, CDR1 is SEHNR and CDR2 is FQNEAQ (reference sequence). Deletions cut 3 bases from V and 5 bases from J, with 10 bases between. This CDR3 has 14 amino acids. CDR3 sequence (DNA): TGTGCCAGCAGCTTGGACAGAGACAATGAAAAACTGTTTTTT. It is translated as CASSLDRDNEKLFF.

This chain uses TRBV10-3 with TRBJ2-3, with no clear D. The CDR3 loop spans 12 amino acids. Per germline, CDR1 ENHRY and CDR2 SYGVKD. V was shortened by 3 bases and J by 10 bases, with 11 bases between the two germline ends. CDR3 amino acids: CAISEGKDPQYF. Written as DNA, the CDR3 is TGTGCCATCAGTGAAGGGAAGGATCCGCAGTATTTT.